Listed below are T cell receptor beta chains from one sample, sequenced in a study of OX40 agonist ivuxolimab in advanced cancers. TCRdb's copy holds only in-frame clones and misses some; the assay was immunoSEQ multiplex PCR. This table has under 50,000 clones, 60% to 80% appearing once. The starting material was CD4+ or CD8+ T cells sorted from blood, obtained in a trial of the OX40 agonist ivuxolimab. These receptors all come from an adult with an advanced solid tumor such as melanoma, head and neck, liver or kidney cancer. Both conserved end residues are part of each CDR3. D genes are given only for firm matches. Only part of the rows carry a size: once, few, many, or a class if the clone is expanded.

J: TRBJ2-5
D: TRBD1
size: -
V: TRBV4-3
DNA: TGCGCCAGCAGCCAAGGGACAGGGGGGGGAGAGACCCAGTACTTC
CDR3: CASSQGTGGGETQYF

J: TRBJ1-2
D: TRBD1
size: -
V: TRBV6-5
DNA: TGTGCCAGCAGTTACTCTTTCGGACAGGGAAGTGGCTACACCTTC
CDR3: CASSYSFGQGSGYTF

J: TRBJ1-2
D: -
size: -
V: TRBV19
DNA: TGTGCCAGTAGTTATCAAGGGGCGGACTATGGCTACACCTTC
CDR3: CASSYQGADYGYTF

J: TRBJ2-5
D: TRBD1
size: -
V: TRBV11-2
DNA: TGTGCCAGCAGCTCCTCCGGGACAGAAGAGACCCAGTACTTC
CDR3: CASSSSGTEETQYF

J: TRBJ2-2
D: -
size: -
V: TRBV10-2
DNA: TGCGCCAGCATGAGGACAGTTTCCGAACTGGGCACCGGGGAGCTGTTTTTT
CDR3: CASMRTVSELGTGELFF

J: TRBJ2-3
D: -
size: -
V: TRBV10-2
DNA: TGCGCCAGCAGTGAGCTTTCGCGGGGCACAGATACGCAGTATTTT
CDR3: CASSELSRGTDTQYF

J: TRBJ2-7
D: TRBD2
size: -
V: TRBV19
DNA: TGTGCCAGTACCGCTAGCGGGAGTTTGCACGAGCAGTACTTC
CDR3: CASTASGSLHEQYF

J: TRBJ1-6
D: -
size: -
V: TRBV4-1
DNA: TGCGCCAGCAGCCAACATAGGGGACCCAGTCCCTACCTGTTCCACTTT
CDR3: CASSQHRGPSPYLFHF

J: TRBJ1-1
D: -
size: -
V: TRBV9
DNA: TGTGCCAGCAGCCCCCGCGAAGGGAACACTGAAGCTTTCTTT
CDR3: CASSPREGNTEAFF

J: TRBJ2-4
D: TRBD2
size: -
V: TRBV7-2
DNA: TGTGCCAGCAGCTCCGCGCATACTAGCGGGTGGGACATTCAGTACTTC
CDR3: CASSSAHTSGWDIQYF

J: TRBJ2-2
D: TRBD1
size: few
V: TRBV5-4
DNA: TGTGCCAGCGGGGTAGGGAGCGACAGGGGCGCCGGGGAGCTGTTTTTT
CDR3: CASGVGSDRGAGELFF

J: TRBJ1-1
D: -
size: -
V: TRBV19
DNA: TGTGCCAGTAGTATAGTGGTGCGGCAGGGACATCCCAACACTGAAGCTTTCTTT
CDR3: CASSIVVRQGHPNTEAFF

J: TRBJ2-7
D: -
size: -
V: TRBV10-2
DNA: TGCGCCAGCAGTGAGTCCGGGACCCCCTACGAGCAGTACTTC
CDR3: CASSESGTPYEQYF

J: TRBJ2-1
D: -
size: -
V: TRBV12-5
DNA: TGTGCTAGTGGTTTGGGACCGGACCCCGCCTACAATGAGCAGTTCTTC
CDR3: CASGLGPDPAYNEQFF

J: TRBJ2-3
D: -
size: -
V: TRBV27
DNA: TGTGCCAGCAGCCTATTGCCGGGGAGTCCCACAGATACGCAGTATTTT
CDR3: CASSLLPGSPTDTQYF

J: TRBJ2-2
D: -
size: -
V: TRBV2
DNA: TGTGCCAGTTTAACAGGGTGGGGTACCGGGGAGCTGTTTTTT
CDR3: CASLTGWGTGELFF

J: TRBJ1-6
D: -
size: -
V: TRBV27
DNA: TGTGCCAGCAGTTTATTTGAACCGAACACCTATAATTCACCCCTCCACTTT
CDR3: CASSLFEPNTYNSPLHF

J: TRBJ1-5
D: TRBD1
size: -
V: TRBV5-4
DNA: TGTGCCAGCAGCTTAAGGCCCACAGGGGGCTATCAGCCCCAGCATTTT
CDR3: CASSLRPTGGYQPQHF

J: TRBJ2-1
D: TRBD2
size: -
V: TRBV7-2
DNA: TGTGCCAGCAGCTTAGATAACGGGGGGAATGAGCAGTTCTTC
CDR3: CASSLDNGGNEQFF

J: TRBJ2-3
D: -
size: -
V: TRBV5-1
DNA: TGCGCCAGCAGCTTGTCTGCGGGAACTAGCACAGATACGCAGTATTTT
CDR3: CASSLSAGTSTDTQYF

J: TRBJ1-2
D: -
size: -
V: TRBV5-6
DNA: TGTGCCAGCACCCCTGTCTTCCAGGGTCATTCTGGCTACACCTTC
CDR3: CASTPVFQGHSGYTF

J: TRBJ1-4
D: -
size: once
V: TRBV5-4
DNA: TGTGCCAGCAGCAGGGACGGTTCAACTAATGAAAAACTGTTTTTT
CDR3: CASSRDGSTNEKLFF

J: TRBJ2-7
D: TRBD1
size: -
V: TRBV18
DNA: TGTGCCAGCTCACCAGAGACAGGGGAAAGTGGCGAGCAGTACTTC
CDR3: CASSPETGESGEQYF

J: TRBJ2-7
D: -
size: -
V: TRBV28
DNA: TGTGCCAGCAGTTTACCCTCATCATCCAGTCTGAGCTCCTACGAGCAGTACTTC
CDR3: CASSLPSSSSLSSYEQYF

J: TRBJ2-1
D: TRBD2
size: -
V: TRBV5-1
DNA: TGCGCCAGCAGTTGGGGACTAGCGGGAGGCCTTAGCTCCTACAATGAGCAGTTCTTC
CDR3: CASSWGLAGGLSSYNEQFF

J: TRBJ2-5
D: TRBD2
size: -
V: TRBV6-5
DNA: TGTGCCAGCAGCCCGGGACTAGCTCAAGAGACCCAGTACTTC
CDR3: CASSPGLAQETQYF

J: TRBJ2-5
D: -
size: -
V: TRBV29-1
DNA: TGCAGCGCTGGACAAAATTTGGGGGAGACCCAGTACTTC
CDR3: CSAGQNLGETQYF

J: TRBJ2-7
D: -
size: once
V: TRBV6-6
DNA: TGTGCCAGCACCGGCGACTACGAGCAGTACTTC
CDR3: CASTGDYEQYF

J: TRBJ2-7
D: TRBD1
size: -
V: TRBV19
DNA: TGTGCCAGTAGTGTCCAGGGGGCCGGCGCCTACGAGCAGTACTTC
CDR3: CASSVQGAGAYEQYF

J: TRBJ1-2
D: -
size: few
V: TRBV2
DNA: TGTGCCAGCCGTTCGCTTCGGACAGGCTACACCTTC
CDR3: CASRSLRTGYTF

J: TRBJ2-1
D: -
size: -
V: TRBV7-8
DNA: TGTGCCAGCAGCTTACCCCTAGTGGGAGCCTCCAATGAGCAGTTCTTC
CDR3: CASSLPLVGASNEQFF

J: TRBJ2-2
D: TRBD1
size: -
V: TRBV10-3
DNA: TGTGCCACGGGACAGGGGGACCTAAACACGAACACCGGGGAGCTGTTTTTT
CDR3: CATGQGDLNTNTGELFF

J: TRBJ1-2
D: -
size: -
V: TRBV27
DNA: TGTGCCAGCAGACCAGCACAGGCCCTACGGGGTGGCTACACCTTC
CDR3: CASRPAQALRGGYTF

J: TRBJ2-7
D: TRBD2
size: -
V: TRBV4-3
DNA: TGCGCCAGCAGCCTACTAGCGGGAGGGATGTACGAGCAGTACTTC
CDR3: CASSLLAGGMYEQYF

J: TRBJ2-5
D: -
size: few
V: TRBV21-1
DNA: TGTGCCAGCAGCTCCCGAAGGGGGCGGGAGACCCAGTACTTC
CDR3: CASSSRRGRETQYF

J: TRBJ2-7
D: -
size: -
V: TRBV2
DNA: TGTGCCAGCTCGGGACAAACATTCTCCTACGAGCAGTACTTC
CDR3: CASSGQTFSYEQYF

J: TRBJ1-1
D: -
size: -
V: TRBV25-1
DNA: TGTGCCAGCAGGCCAGGGAGCACTGAAGCTTTCTTT
CDR3: CASRPGSTEAFF

J: TRBJ1-2
D: TRBD1
size: -
V: TRBV30
DNA: TGTGCCTGGACCTTAACAGGGGAGGGTGGCTACACCTTC
CDR3: CAWTLTGEGGYTF

J: TRBJ1-2
D: -
size: once
V: TRBV7-8
DNA: TGTGCCAGCAGCTTCTACCCTCCTAGGCGCGGTCTAGGCTACACCTTC
CDR3: CASSFYPPRRGLGYTF

J: TRBJ2-7
D: TRBD1
size: -
V: TRBV6-5
DNA: TGTGCCAGCAGTTTCACAGGGGGCGTTGGGATGCAGTACTTC
CDR3: CASSFTGGVGMQYF

J: TRBJ2-6
D: -
size: -
V: TRBV27
DNA: TGTGCCAGCAGTTTCATCCGTGACAGGTCGGTAGGGGCCAACGTCCTGACTTTC
CDR3: CASSFIRDRSVGANVLTF

J: TRBJ2-7
D: -
size: -
V: TRBV6-5
DNA: TGTGCCAGCAGCGAATGGGGAGCGGCAAACCAGGGGCAGTACTTC
CDR3: CASSEWGAANQGQYF

J: TRBJ1-1
D: TRBD1
size: -
V: TRBV9
DNA: TGTGCCAGCAGCCCTACAGGGGCCCCGAACACTGAAGCTTTCTTT
CDR3: CASSPTGAPNTEAFF